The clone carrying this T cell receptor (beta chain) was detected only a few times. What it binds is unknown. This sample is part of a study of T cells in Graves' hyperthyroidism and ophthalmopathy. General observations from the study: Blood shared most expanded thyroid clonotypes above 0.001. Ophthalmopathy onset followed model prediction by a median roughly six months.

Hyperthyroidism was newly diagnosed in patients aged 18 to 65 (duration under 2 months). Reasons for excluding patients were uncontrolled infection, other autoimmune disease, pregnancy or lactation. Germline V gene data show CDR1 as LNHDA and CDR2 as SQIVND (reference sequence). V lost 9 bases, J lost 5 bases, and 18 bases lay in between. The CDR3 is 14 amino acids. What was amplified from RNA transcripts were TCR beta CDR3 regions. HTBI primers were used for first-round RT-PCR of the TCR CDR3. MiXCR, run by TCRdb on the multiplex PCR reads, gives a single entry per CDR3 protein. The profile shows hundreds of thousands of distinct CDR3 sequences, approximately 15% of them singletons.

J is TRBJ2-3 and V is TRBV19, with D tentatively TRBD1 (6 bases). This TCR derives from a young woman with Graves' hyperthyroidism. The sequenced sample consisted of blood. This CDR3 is CASRRVGAQDTQYF. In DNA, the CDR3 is TGTGCCAGCAGAAGGGTGGGGGCCCAAGATACGCAGTATTTT.